This T cell receptor (beta chain) was identified in a study of identical twins. TCRdb passed the 5' RACE reads through MiXCR, listing each CDR3 protein once. The sample has hundreds of thousands of distinct CDR3 sequences, approximately 6.1% seen once; the top ten hold 1.5% to 2%. Trimming shortened V by 2 bases and J by 5 bases, and 10 bases separated the two germline ends. The CDR3 totals 13 residues. The germline gives CDR1 SGHRS, CDR2 YFSETQ. Study-wide results and limits: While abundant cord blood beta clonotypes carried fewer insertions, memory repertoires showed no such pattern.

This clonotype was recorded at least ten times. What it recognizes is unknown. The sample taken for sequencing was naive T cells sorted from blood. The TCR comes from a man younger than 35 in good health. This chain links TRBV5-1 with TRBJ2-5; D is possibly TRBD1 (5 bases). CDR3 loop: CASSFSQGETQYF. Here the CDR3 DNA reads TGCGCCAGCAGCTTTTCCCAGGGTGAGACCCAGTACTTC.